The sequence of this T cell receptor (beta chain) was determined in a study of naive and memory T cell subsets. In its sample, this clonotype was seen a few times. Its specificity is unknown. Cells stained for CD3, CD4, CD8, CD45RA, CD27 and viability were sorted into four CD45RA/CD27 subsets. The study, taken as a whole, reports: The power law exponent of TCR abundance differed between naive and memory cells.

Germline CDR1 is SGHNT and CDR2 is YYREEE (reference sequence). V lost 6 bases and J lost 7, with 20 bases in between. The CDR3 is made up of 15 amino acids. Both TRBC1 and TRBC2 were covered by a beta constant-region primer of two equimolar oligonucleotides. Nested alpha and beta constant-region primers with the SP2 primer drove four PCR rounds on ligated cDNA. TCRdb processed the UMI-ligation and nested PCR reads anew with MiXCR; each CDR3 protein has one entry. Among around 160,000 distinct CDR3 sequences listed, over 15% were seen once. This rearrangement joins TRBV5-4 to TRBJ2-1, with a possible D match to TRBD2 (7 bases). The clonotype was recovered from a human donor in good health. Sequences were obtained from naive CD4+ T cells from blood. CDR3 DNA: TGTGCCAGCAACGGGTACCGGACTAGGGGGAATGAGCAGTTCTTC. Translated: CASNGYRTRGNEQFF.